This T cell receptor beta chain was recorded in a study of Graves' ophthalmopathy and Graves' hyperthyroidism. Findings and caveats of the study: Ophthalmopathy progression was predicted with 65% to 71% sensitivity and around 78% specificity.

Amplification from RNA transcripts yielded the TCR beta CDR3 regions. First-round RT-PCR used HTBI primers; second-round multiplex PCR followed. TCRdb reprocessed the multiplex PCR reads with MiXCR, giving one entry per CDR3 protein. The sample lists roughly 1.1 million distinct CDR3 sequences, less than 45% seen once, with around 10% in the top ten. This clonotype occurred many times. Its antigen is not identified. Sequenced material: peripheral blood or thyroid tissue (not recorded which). The receptor's source is an adult man with Graves' hyperthyroidism.

The DNA of the CDR3 is TGTGCCAGCGGGATGCCTCTTCAGACCCAGTACTTC. This gives the protein CASGMPLQTQYF. The rearrangement uses TRBV12-3 or TRBV12-4 and TRBJ2-5; D remains ambiguous. Trimming shortened V by 8 bases and J by 6 bases, and 13 bases separated the two germline ends. There are 12 residues in the CDR3.